This T cell receptor (delta chain) was documented in a study of γδ T cells in repeated Plasmodium falciparum infection. The overall study: Malian children with intense seasonal malaria exposure were compared with matched Australian children. Each infection was followed by sampling at 21 days, plus baseline and some pre-infection draws.

Bulk repertoires came from Vgamma9/Vdelta2+ or Vdelta2-negative gammadelta T cells flow-sorted from PBMC. On this clone: Its specificity is not known. This likely came from a read error, as a far larger clone is one base away. At the DNA level, this CDR3 is encoded by other sequences in the same sample as well.

Study-level findings and limits: Vgamma9/Vdelta2+ T cells showed a stable polyclonal repertoire with shared TCRgamma sequences. Vdelta2-negative gammadelta repertoires, largely Vdelta1+, seemingly showed infection-driven waves of new clonal selection.

The ends lost 5 bases at V and 0 bases at J; junction bases unmatched: 18. The germline V gene encodes CDR1 GEAIGNYY and CDR2 EKD. The CDR3 runs to 19 residues. TCRdb re-called the multiplex PCR reads through CATT. This sample yields roughly 86,000 delta-chain clones, of which 1.4% are seen a single time; over 8% belongs to the top ten. The receptor's source is a pool of human donors (malaria-infected and uninfected, not separated). This chain uses TRDV2 with TRDJ1; 9 positions agree with TRDD2. Sample: gamma-delta T cells from blood. CDR3 sequence: CACAPAFLLGDKNTDKLIF. In DNA form, the CDR3 reads TGTGCCTGTGCCCCTGCCTTCCTACTGGGTGATAAAAACACCGATAAACTCATCTTT.